The next 30 T cell receptor beta chains were all read from a single sample in a study of shared clonotypes between healthy human individuals. Profiling relied on immunoSEQ multiplex PCR, and the TCRdb table lists in-frame clones only, not all of them. The sample holds about half a million clones, 79% seen once. Sequenced input: PBMCs. These receptor sequences come from a woman in her forties in good health. Some clones in this sample may be carry-over from other donors' samples.

For this clone: The sample has other DNA sequences that encode this CDR3 too. This chain uses TRBV7-8 with TRBJ2-3, with TRBD2 matching over 9 bases. Germline V gene lookup returns CDR1 SGHVS and CDR2 FQNEAQ. Trimming cost V 1 base and J 3 bases; bases outside gene matches: 2. This CDR3 has 15 residues. CDR3 nucleotides: TGTGCCAGCAGCTTAGGCCTAGCGGGAACAGATACGCAGTATTTT. It encodes CASSLGLAGTDTQYF.

The V call is TRBV7-2, the J call TRBJ1-2; possible D gene TRBD1, 5 bases. The CDR3 covers 14 residues. Looked up from germline, CDR1 is SGHTA and CDR2 is FQGNSA. Trimming removed 1 base from V and 5 bases from J, with 11 bases in between. For the CDR3, the DNA is TGTGCCAGCAGCTTAGAGACAGTCGGTTATGGCTACACCTTC. Protein product: CASSLETVGYGYTF. The entire variable domain, with the rest obtained from reference TRBV7-2 and TRBJ1-2, is as follows: GAGVSQSPSNKVTEKGKDVELRCDPISGHTALYWYRQSLGQGLEFLIYFQGNSAPDKSGLPSDRFSAERTGGSVSTLTIQRTQQEDSAVYLCASSLETVGYGYTFGSGTRLTVV.

The chain joins TRBV7-2 to TRBJ1-5, with unresolved D. CDR1 is SGHTA, CDR2 FQGNSA, per germline. The V end was cut by 5 bases, the J end by 7 bases, with 18 bases between. The CDR3 spans 15 residues. The CDR3 nucleotides are TGTGCCAGCAGCCCCATCGGGCTCCGGAGGCAGCCCCAGCATTTT. Encoded protein: CASSPIGLRRQPQHF.

As DNA, the CDR3 is TGTGCCAGCAGTGGGAGCACAGATACGCAGTATTTT. It is translated as CASSGSTDTQYF. The genes are TRBV25-1 and TRBJ2-3; D call uncertain. The CDR3 runs 12 residues. The germline V gene encodes CDR1 MGHDK and CDR2 SYGVNS. V lost 4 bases to trimming and J lost 0 bases, with 2 bases between them.

With respect to this clone: Other DNA sequences of this sample code for an identical CDR3. The rearrangement links TRBV7-2 to TRBJ2-3; D not resolved. The CDR3 spans 14 residues. V was trimmed by 5 bases and J by 10 bases, leaving 19 bases between them. Per the germline V gene, CDR1 is SGHTA and CDR2 is FQGNSA. CDR3 in DNA: TGTGCCAGCAGCCCCTCCGGGTCAATTCTGGCGCAGTATTTT. Its translation is CASSPSGSILAQYF.

The J gene is TRBJ1-5, the V gene TRBV28, with a weak D call TRBD1 (5 bases). The V and J ends lost 7 bases and 0 bases respectively, with 10 bases between them. Germline V CDR1 and CDR2: MDHEN, SYDVKM. The CDR3 spans 14 residues. The CDR3 region is CASTRGYSNQPQHF. The CDR3 region has the DNA TGTGCCAGCACGAGGGGCTATAGCAATCAGCCCCAGCATTTT.

This clone occurred once. This chain links TRBV13 with TRBJ2-1; the D gene is possibly TRBD2 (6 bases). The germline CDR1 and CDR2 sequences are PRHDT and FYEKMQ (reference sequence). The CDR3 is 14 residues long. Trimming stripped 4 bases from V and 6 bases from J, with 13 bases between. The CDR3 DNA follows: TGTGCCAGCAGCTCAATTCCGACTAGCAATGAGCAGTTCTTC. Protein product: CASSSIPTSNEQFF.

The gene calls are TRBV2 and TRBJ1-1, with 7 bases lining up with TRBD1. Germline V gene data show CDR1 as SNHLY and CDR2 as FYNNEI. This CDR3 region has 14 residues. The J segment lost 1 base and the V segment lost 6 bases, leaving 5 bases of the junction unmatched. The CDR3 sequence: CASRARTGNTEAFF. The CDR3 DNA reads as TGTGCCAGCAGGGCCAGGACAGGGAACACTGAAGCTTTCTTT.

The chain carries TRBV6-6 and TRBJ2-7; weak D call: TRBD2 (7 bases). This CDR3 has 12 residues. The germline CDR1 and CDR2 sequences are MNHNY and SVGAGI (reference sequence). V lost 7 bases and J 6 bases, leaving 13 bases between the germline ends. The CDR3 sequence is CASKGGGFEQYF. CDR3 bases: TGTGCCAGCAAGGGAGGGGGGTTCGAGCAGTACTTC.

Here the CDR3 reads CAWGAQVYEQYF. The CDR3 region has the DNA TGTGCCTGGGGGGCTCAAGTCTACGAGCAGTACTTC. This sequence joins TRBV30 and TRBJ2-7, with D perhaps matching TRBD1 (5 bases). The CDR3 runs 12 residues. Germline V lookup: CDR1 GTSNPN, CDR2 SVGIG (reference sequence). V lost 5 bases, J lost 3 bases, and 11 bases lay in between.

The J gene is TRBJ2-1, the V gene TRBV27; D unresolved. CDR3 length: 13 residues. V lost 1 base and J lost 5, with 6 bases in between. The V gene's germline CDR1 is MNHEY and CDR2 SMNVEV (reference sequence). The chain's CDR3 is CASSLYAHNEQFF. In DNA, the CDR3 is TGTGCCAGCAGTTTATATGCCCACAATGAGCAGTTCTTC.

The chain couples TRBV4-2 to TRBJ2-1; D is possibly TRBD1 (5 bases). The length of the CDR3 is 15 residues. Germline V CDR1 and CDR2: LGHNA, YNFKEQ. V was cut by 1 base and J by 5 bases, with 12 bases left in between. CDR3 loop: CASSQVAPRDNEQFF. The CDR3 DNA follows: TGTGCCAGCAGCCAAGTGGCCCCCAGGGACAATGAGCAGTTCTTC.

This CDR3 is CASSSPVQYTEAFF. CDR3 nucleotide sequence: TGTGCCAGTAGTTCTCCCGTTCAGTACACTGAAGCTTTCTTT. The chain carries TRBV19 and TRBJ1-1; D gene ambiguous. The CDR3 consists of 14 residues. Deletions cut 5 bases from V and 3 bases from J, with 13 bases between. Germline assignment: CDR1 LNHDA and CDR2 SQIVND (reference sequence).

This clone was observed a single time. This chain links TRBV4-3 with TRBJ1-1, with a possible D match to TRBD1 (5 bases). Trimming took off 2 bases at V and 1 base at J, with 14 bases between the two ends. The CDR3 is 16 residues long. CDR1 and CDR2 (germline): LGHNA, YSLEER. DNA of the CDR3: TGCGCCAGCAGCCAAACCGGGGCCATAGGGAACACTGAAGCTTTCTTT. It translates to CASSQTGAIGNTEAFF.

The chain links TRBV9 to TRBJ1-1; D not resolved. V gave up 4 bases and J gave up 3 bases, with 13 bases separating them. In germline, CDR1 is SGDLS, CDR2 YYNGEE. CDR3 size: 14 residues. In DNA form, the CDR3 reads TGTGCCAGCAGCCCCCGTGGCATGGACACTGAAGCTTTCTTT. Translated: CASSPRGMDTEAFF. Combining the CDR3 with reference TRBV9 and TRBJ1-1 gives the whole variable domain DSGVTQTPKHLITATGQRVTLRCSPRSGDLSVYWYQQSLDQGLQFLIQYYNGEERAKGNILERFSAQQFPDLHSELNLSSLELGDSALYFCASSPRGMDTEAFFGQGTRLTVV.

This rearrangement joins TRBV29-1 to TRBJ2-5, with 9 nucleotides matching TRBD1. Germline V lookup: CDR1 SQVTM, CDR2 ANQGSEA. J gave up 2 bases and V 4 bases, and 8 bases lay outside the gene matches. CDR3 length equals 15 residues. Here the CDR3 reads CSVGRRGTGQETQYF. CDR3 DNA: TGCAGCGTTGGACGCCGAGGGACAGGGCAAGAGACCCAGTACTTC.

The V and J genes are TRBV12-2 and TRBJ2-3. TRBV12-2 is reported as a pseudogene. The CDR3 spans 14 residues. The CDR3 DNA sequence: TGTGCAAGTCGCTTAAGGGGGGCCACAGATACGCAGTATTTT. This gives the protein CASRLRGATDTQYF.

This sequence joins TRBV5-4 and TRBJ1-2; no firm D call. The CDR3 loop spans 15 amino acids. CDR1 is SGHNT and CDR2 is YYREEE in the germline V gene (reference sequence). Trimming shortened V by 1 base and J by 0 bases, and 10 bases separated the two germline ends. This CDR3 is CASSLKGSANYGYTF. The CDR3 DNA is TGTGCCAGCAGCTTGAAGGGATCGGCTAACTATGGCTACACCTTC.

This clone was observed at least ten times. This chain connects TRBV7-9 to TRBJ1-4; 7 bases line up with TRBD1. J was trimmed by 8 bases and V by 7 bases; bases with no gene match: 13. This CDR3 contains 15 residues. CDR1 is SEHNR, CDR2 FQNEAQ, per germline (reference sequence). The CDR3 DNA is TGTGCCAGCACCCCGGGGTTGACAGGGCCCGAAAAACTGTTTTTT. It yields the protein CASTPGLTGPEKLFF.

CDR3 in DNA: TGTGCCTGGACGGAAAACAATCAGCCCCAGCATTTT. It specifies CAWTENNQPQHF. The chain recombines TRBV30 with TRBJ1-5; D not resolved. Germline CDR1 reads GTSNPN; CDR2 reads SVGIG (reference sequence). Trimming stripped 4 bases from V and 3 bases from J, with 7 bases between. The CDR3 is made up of 12 amino acids.

This sequence joins TRBV7-6 and TRBJ2-1, with D maybe TRBD2 (6 bases). Germline V gene sequence: CDR1 SGHVS, CDR2 FNYEAQ. The CDR3 has 15 residues. V was trimmed by 4 bases and J by 9 bases, leaving 19 bases between them. CDR3 sequence: CASSSSSAPGLEQFF. CDR3 nucleotides: TGTGCCAGCAGCTCCTCCTCAGCCCCGGGACTTGAGCAGTTCTTC.

A few counts support this clone. The rearrangement uses TRBV28 and TRBJ2-1; D is unclear. Germline CDR1 reads MDHEN; CDR2 reads SYDVKM. This CDR3 contains 13 residues. Deletions cut 6 bases from V and 0 bases from J, with 6 bases between. The DNA for the CDR3 is TGTGCCAGCAGCCCTGCCTCCTACAATGAGCAGTTCTTC. This translates into CASSPASYNEQFF.

The chain carries TRBV30 and TRBJ2-1; a weak D match, TRBD2 (6 bases). The V and J ends lost 4 bases and 7 bases respectively, with 26 bases between them. CDR3 size: 17 residues. CDR1 GTSNPN and CDR2 SVGIG come from the germline V gene (reference sequence). The CDR3 DNA reads TGTGCCTGGACCAGCGAGAGACTAGGTCAATGGTTAAATGAGCAGTTCTTC. Translating gives CAWTSERLGQWLNEQFF.

J is TRBJ1-2 and V is TRBV19, with a possible D match to TRBD1 (5 bases). Trimming left V 6 bases short and J 7 bases short, with 12 bases between. Per germline, CDR1 LNHDA and CDR2 SQIVND (reference sequence). This CDR3 has 12 residues. CDR3 loop: CASSRDAGGYTF. CDR3 nucleotide sequence: TGTGCCAGTAGCAGGGATGCGGGTGGCTACACCTTC.

This rearrangement joins TRBV7-2 to TRBJ2-3; D remains ambiguous. Germline V lookup: CDR1 SGHTA, CDR2 FQGNSA. This CDR3 is built from 15 residues. Trimming took 3 bases from V and 0 from J, leaving 10 bases between them. The CDR3 loop reads CASSFRKGSTDTQYF. In DNA form, the CDR3 reads TGTGCCAGCAGCTTCCGAAAGGGAAGCACAGATACGCAGTATTTT. The entire variable domain, with the rest obtained from reference TRBV7-2 and TRBJ2-3, is as follows: GAGVSQSPSNKVTEKGKDVELRCDPISGHTALYWYRQSLGQGLEFLIYFQGNSAPDKSGLPSDRFSAERTGGSVSTLTIQRTQQEDSAVYLCASSFRKGSTDTQYFGPGTRLTVL.

A note on this clone: Other DNA sequences in the sample encode the same CDR3. This chain connects TRBV28 to TRBJ2-1; 8 bases are shared with TRBD2. Germline V gene lookup returns CDR1 MDHEN and CDR2 SYDVKM. The CDR3 totals 14 residues. The V segment lost 8 bases and the J segment 4 bases; nucleotides outside the gene matches: 7. In DNA, the CDR3 is TGTGCCAGCGGACGGACTAGCTCATACAATGAGCAGTTCTTC. As protein: CASGRTSSYNEQFF.

This chain joins TRBV27 and TRBJ2-3; 12 bases line up with TRBD2. J lost 2 bases, V lost 5 bases, and 5 bases had no gene match. The CDR3 loop spans 16 amino acids. CDR1 MNHEY and CDR2 SMNVEV come from the germline V gene (reference sequence). The DNA for the CDR3 is TGTGCCAGCAGTACCAGACTAGCGGGAGACACAGATACGCAGTATTTT. Its translation is CASSTRLAGDTDTQYF.

The genes are TRBV29-1 and TRBJ2-7; 7 bases fit TRBD2. CDR3 length: 14 residues. Germline CDR1 reads SQVTM; CDR2 reads ANQGSEA. V lost 6 bases, J lost 6 bases, and 14 bases stayed unmatched. The CDR3 sequence: CSVRRLGGEGEQYF. The CDR3 DNA follows: TGCAGCGTCAGGCGCTTAGGTGGGGAGGGCGAGCAGTACTTC.

This clone occurred many times. The chain uses TRBV7-3 and TRBJ2-3; 12 positions agree with TRBD2. Unmatched junction bases numbered 5, after V lost 5 bases and J lost 2 bases. Germline V gene data show CDR1 as SGHTA and CDR2 as FQGTGA. This CDR3 has 16 amino acids. In DNA form, the CDR3 reads TGTGCCAGCAGCCAAGGACTAGCGGGACTCACAGATACGCAGTATTTT. Protein sequence: CASSQGLAGLTDTQYF.

The V and J genes are TRBV4-1 and TRBJ2-7, with 9 bases lining up with TRBD2. Germline assignment: CDR1 MGHRA and CDR2 YSYEKL. This CDR3 region has 16 residues. Trimming at V came to 0 bases and at J to 4 bases, leaving 7 bases not matched to a gene. CDR3 DNA sequence: TGCGCCAGCAGCCAAGATCCAGGGACTAGCTGGTACGAGCAGTACTTC. This sequence encodes CASSQDPGTSWYEQYF.